This T cell receptor (beta chain) was identified in a study of blood T cell repertoires in COVID-19. There are 16 residues in the CDR3. CDR1 and CDR2 from the germline V gene are SGHRS and YFSETQ. The V gene end was trimmed by 1 base and the J gene end by 7 bases; junction bases not matched to a gene: 9. The repertoire was sequenced with immunoSEQ multiplex PCR; TCRdb's copy has only in-frame clones and lacks some. Altogether over 45,000 clones are present, around 88% being singletons, with the ten largest covering about 5.2%. The sequencing input was peripheral blood. The TCR sequence derives from a human donor in a cohort sampled during active COVID-19. The chain employs TRBV5-1 and TRBJ1-4, with 8 positions matching TRBD1. This CDR3 reads CASSLFSLGTGEKLFF. The CDR3 nucleotides read TGCGCCAGCAGCTTGTTCTCCCTCGGGACAGGTGAAAAACTGTTTTTT.